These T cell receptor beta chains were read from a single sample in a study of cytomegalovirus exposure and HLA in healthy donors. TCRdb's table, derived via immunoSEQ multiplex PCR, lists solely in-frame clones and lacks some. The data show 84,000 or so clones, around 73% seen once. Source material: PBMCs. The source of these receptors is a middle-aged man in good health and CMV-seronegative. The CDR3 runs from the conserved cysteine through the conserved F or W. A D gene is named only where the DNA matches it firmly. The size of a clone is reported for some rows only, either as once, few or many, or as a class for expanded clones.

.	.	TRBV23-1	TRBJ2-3	TGCGCCAGCAGTCCAACCAGCGGCACAGATACGCAGTATTTT	CASSPTSGTDTQYF
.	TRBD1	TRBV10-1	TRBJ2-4	TGCGCCAGCGTTGGGACAGGACTAGCCAAAAACATTCAGTACTTC	CASVGTGLAKNIQYF
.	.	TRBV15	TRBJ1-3	TGTGCCACCAGCAGAGGAGGAGCACCTAACTCTGGAAACACCATATATTTT	CATSRGGAPNSGNTIYF
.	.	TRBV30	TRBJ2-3	TGTGCCTGGAGTGGGCTCACAGATACGCAGTATTTT	CAWSGLTDTQYF
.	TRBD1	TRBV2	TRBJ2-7	TGTGCCAGCGGTCGACAGGGGGCTTACGAGCAGTACTTC	CASGRQGAYEQYF
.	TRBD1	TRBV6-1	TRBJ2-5	TGTGCCAGCAATCGAAGACAGGGGTTGAAGAGAACCCAGTACTTC	CASNRRQGLKRTQYF
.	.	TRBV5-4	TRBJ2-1	TGTGCCAGCAGCTTACCACTGCGGGGTGCAGCTAATGAGCAGTTCTTC	CASSLPLRGAANEQFF
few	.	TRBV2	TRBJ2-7	TGTGCCAGCAGTCGTAATTACGGGGAGCAGTACTTC	CASSRNYGEQYF
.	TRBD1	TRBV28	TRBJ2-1	TGTGCCAGCAGGATAACAGGGGGGAATGAGCAGTTCTTC	CASRITGGNEQFF
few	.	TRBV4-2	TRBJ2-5	TGTGCCAGCAGCCCCGCCGCCGTGGGGGGAGAGACCCAGTACTTC	CASSPAAVGGETQYF
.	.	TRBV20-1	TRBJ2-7	TGCAGTGCTAGAGAAAGATACGAGCAGTACTTC	CSARERYEQYF
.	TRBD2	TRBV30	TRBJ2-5	TGTGCCTGGAGTGTGGGACTAGACGCGACCCAGTACTTC	CAWSVGLDATQYF
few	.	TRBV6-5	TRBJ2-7	TGTGCCAGCAGTTACTCTTGGGGCGCACAGGCTTACGAGCAGTACTTC	CASSYSWGAQAYEQYF
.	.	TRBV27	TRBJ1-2	TGTGCCAGCAGTTTAGAGAGGGGGGGGAACTATGGCTACACCTTC	CASSLERGGNYGYTF
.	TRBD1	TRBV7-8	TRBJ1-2	TGTGCCAGCAGCTTAGACAACAGGGGCTATGGCTACACCTTC	CASSLDNRGYGYTF
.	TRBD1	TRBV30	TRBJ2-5	TGTGCCTGGAGTAATCCGGGACAGGGCTATGGAGAGACCCAGTACTTC	CAWSNPGQGYGETQYF
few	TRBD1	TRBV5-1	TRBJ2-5	TGCGCCAGCAGCCAACGACAGGGGGCGCGGGAGACCCAGTACTTC	CASSQRQGARETQYF
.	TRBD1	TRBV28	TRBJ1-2	TGTGCCAGCAGTGGGACAGGACGCTTCGTCTATGGCTACACCTTC	CASSGTGRFVYGYTF
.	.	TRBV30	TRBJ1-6	TGTGCCTGGAGTGAAAGGGGCTTGATCTCACCCCTCCACTTT	CAWSERGLISPLHF
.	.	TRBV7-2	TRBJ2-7	TGTGCCAGCAGCTTAGAAGCATCCCAGCAGTACTTC	CASSLEASQQYF
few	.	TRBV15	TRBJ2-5	TGTGCCACCAGCGCTTGGAGGGGGCCAATCAGGGCCCAGTACTTC	CATSAWRGPIRAQYF
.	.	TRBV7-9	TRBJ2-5	TGTGCCAGCAGCCTTCTCCGAGAGACCCAGTACTTC	CASSLLRETQYF
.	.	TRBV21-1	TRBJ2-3	TGTGCCAGCAGCAAAAACGACAAGGTGAGGGCAGATACGCAGTATTTT	CASSKNDKVRADTQYF
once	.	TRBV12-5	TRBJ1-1	TGTGCTAGTGGTTTGACAGGGAGCACTGAAGCTTTCTTT	CASGLTGSTEAFF
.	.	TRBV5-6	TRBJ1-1	TGTGCCAGCAGTTCGCTTCAGGTCCCAGGGGTTGAAGCTTTCTTT	CASSSLQVPGVEAFF
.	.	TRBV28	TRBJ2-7	TGTGCCAGCAGTTCGTCCTTCACGGGGGGCGCCTCCTACGAGCAGTACTTC	CASSSSFTGGASYEQYF
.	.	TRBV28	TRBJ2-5	TGTGCCAGCTCCCCCGGGAATAGGATCGAGACCCAGTACTTC	CASSPGNRIETQYF
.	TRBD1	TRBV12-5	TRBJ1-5	TGTGCTAGTGGTTTGGTACGAGGGACAGGACCTAGTCTAAGCAATCAGCCCCAGCATTTT	CASGLVRGTGPSLSNQPQHF
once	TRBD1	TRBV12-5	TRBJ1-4	TGTGCTAGTGGTCCGGGACAGGGGGATGAAAAACTGTTTTTT	CASGPGQGDEKLFF
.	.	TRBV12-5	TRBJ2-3	TGTGCTAGTGGTTTAGGCGGAACTAGCACAGATACGCAGTATTTT	CASGLGGTSTDTQYF
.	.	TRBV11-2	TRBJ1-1	TGTGCCAGCAGCTCCGGGAGGGGAAGGACTGAAGCTTTCTTT	CASSSGRGRTEAFF
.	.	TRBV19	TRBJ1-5	TGTGCCAGTAGTTGGGACTCCTTTACGCCGGGTCAGCCCCAGCATTTT	CASSWDSFTPGQPQHF